Listed below are T cell receptor beta chains from one sample, sequenced in a study of cytomegalovirus exposure and HLA in healthy donors. The assay was immunoSEQ multiplex PCR, and TCRdb's table has in-frame clones only and misses some. The table has around 120,000 clones, over 60% seen once. The source material was PBMCs. These receptors came from a human donor in good health. CDR3s include the opening cysteine and the closing phenylalanine or tryptophan. D genes are given only for firm matches. Clone size appears in some rows only: once, few, many, or a class for an expanded clone.

TRBD1	TRBV5-1	-	TRBJ2-7	TGCGCCAGCACCAGAACCGGGACAGGGGACTACGAGCAGTACTTC	CASTRTGTGDYEQYF
-	TRBV4-1	few	TRBJ1-2	TGCGCCAGCAGCCATCCCCCTCCCGCGGATGGCTACACCTTC	CASSHPPPADGYTF
-	TRBV6-6	-	TRBJ1-2	TGTGCCAGCAGTTACTCGGGCAGGGCGGATGGCTACACCTTC	CASSYSGRADGYTF
-	TRBV7-6	-	TRBJ2-3	TGTGCCAGCAGCTTAGTTTTTGGGGGGGATACGCAGTATTTT	CASSLVFGGDTQYF
TRBD2	TRBV5-6	-	TRBJ2-3	TGTGCCAGCAGCTTGGTAGCGGGGTTCACAGATACGCAGTATTTT	CASSLVAGFTDTQYF
-	TRBV10-3	-	TRBJ1-2	TGTGCCATCAGTGAGTCGAAAGCAGGGAGGTGGACGGACTATGGCTACACCTTC	CAISESKAGRWTDYGYTF
TRBD2	TRBV14	-	TRBJ2-7	TGTGCCAGCAGCCAAGAAGCATTTCGGGACTATGAGTTCAAGCAGTACTTC	CASSQEAFRDYEFKQYF
-	TRBV5-5	once	TRBJ2-7	TGTGCCAGCAGCTTACAGACCCCTCCCTACGAGCAGTACTTC	CASSLQTPPYEQYF
-	TRBV6-5	-	TRBJ1-5	TGTGCCAGCAGTACATATAGCAATCAGCTCCAGCATTTT	CASSTYSNQLQHF
TRBD1	TRBV5-1	-	TRBJ2-7	TGCGCCAGCAGCCCTCGGACAGGGGGCTCCTACGAGCAGTACTTC	CASSPRTGGSYEQYF
-	TRBV7-9	-	TRBJ2-2	TGTGCCAGCAGCTCCCCCGGGGTAACGAACACCGGGGAGCTGTTTTTT	CASSSPGVTNTGELFF
-	TRBV27	-	TRBJ1-2	TGTGCCAGCAGACTAAACTATGGCTACACCTTC	CASRLNYGYTF
-	TRBV29-1	-	TRBJ2-7	TGCAGCGTTGATCAGATCTCTGGGGAGAGAAGCTCCTACGAGCAGTACTTC	CSVDQISGERSSYEQYF
-	TRBV6-4	-	TRBJ2-7	TGTGCCAGCAGTGAGACAGCGACCTCCTACGAGCAGTACTTC	CASSETATSYEQYF
TRBD2	TRBV5-6	-	TRBJ2-1	TGTGCCAGCAGCTTTCGCGGGGGGAACGATGAGCAGTTCTTC	CASSFRGGNDEQFF
-	TRBV5-5	once	TRBJ1-2	TGTGCCAGCAGCTTTTCGACAGTAGCTAACTATGGCTACACCTTC	CASSFSTVANYGYTF
-	TRBV5-1	-	TRBJ1-4	TGCGCCAGCAGCTTGGGACAGGCAGCTAATGAAAAACTGTTTTTT	CASSLGQAANEKLFF
TRBD1	TRBV19	-	TRBJ1-3	TGTGCCAGTAGCAAATTTGGACAGGCTGGATCTGGAAACACCATATATTTT	CASSKFGQAGSGNTIYF
-	TRBV14	few	TRBJ2-7	TGTGCCAGCAGCCAAGACCCGACAGGTCACGAGCAGTACTTC	CASSQDPTGHEQYF
TRBD1	TRBV10-3	once	TRBJ1-2	TGTGCCATCAGTCTCACTCAGACAGGGGAAAACTATGGCTACACCTTC	CAISLTQTGENYGYTF
-	TRBV27	-	TRBJ2-7	TGTGCCAGCAGTCTTCTCGGGACACGGTACGAGCAGTACTTC	CASSLLGTRYEQYF
TRBD1	TRBV27	-	TRBJ1-2	TGTGCCAGCAGTCCCGAGGACAGGGCGGGAGCTAACTATGGCTACACCTTC	CASSPEDRAGANYGYTF
-	TRBV2	-	TRBJ1-1	TGTGCCACCTCAGAACATATGAACACTGAAGCTTTCTTT	CATSEHMNTEAFF
-	TRBV7-9	once	TRBJ2-7	TGTGCCAGCAGCTTTCCTGGCAGGGGTGGATCCACCTACGAGCAGTACTTC	CASSFPGRGGSTYEQYF
-	TRBV7-3	-	TRBJ2-1	TGTGCCAGCAGCCCCCGGATAGGAGTCAATGAGCAGTTCTTC	CASSPRIGVNEQFF
-	TRBV7-8	-	TRBJ2-7	TGTGCCAGCAGCTCTCGACAGACCTACGAGCAGTACTTC	CASSSRQTYEQYF
TRBD2	TRBV11-2	-	TRBJ2-3	TGTGCCAGCAGCTTAGATCAGCTAGCGGGAGATACGCAGTATTTT	CASSLDQLAGDTQYF
TRBD2	TRBV6-1	-	TRBJ2-1	TGTGCCAGCAGTGCTACTAGCGGGGGACCCTACAATGAGCAGTTCTTC	CASSATSGGPYNEQFF
-	TRBV5-4	-	TRBJ1-1	TGTGCCAGCAGCTCCGTGACTGGGAACACTGAAGCTTTCTTT	CASSSVTGNTEAFF
TRBD1	TRBV9	-	TRBJ1-6	TGTGCCAGCAGCCCAGGACAGGGCTGGGTTGGCTCACCCCTCCACTTT	CASSPGQGWVGSPLHF
TRBD1	TRBV11-2	-	TRBJ2-3	TGTGCCAGCAGCACTCGAGGGGGCCTAGATACGCAGTATTTT	CASSTRGGLDTQYF
-	TRBV27	-	TRBJ1-2	TGTGCCAGCAGTGACTACAGGGACTATGGCTACACCTTC	CASSDYRDYGYTF
-	TRBV5-6	-	TRBJ2-2	TGTGCCAGCAGCTTGGGTGGCTCCTGGGAGCTGTTTTTT	CASSLGGSWELFF
-	TRBV28	-	TRBJ1-5	TGTGCCAGCAGTCAATATCAGCCCCAGCATTTT	CASSQYQPQHF
-	TRBV6-5	few	TRBJ1-6	TGTGCCAGCAGTTACTCGAGGAACTCACCCCTCCACTTT	CASSYSRNSPLHF
-	TRBV18	-	TRBJ1-1	TGTGCCAGCTCTCCCCAGTCCCGTTCGAACACTGAAGCTTTCTTT	CASSPQSRSNTEAFF
-	TRBV9	-	TRBJ2-3	TGTGCCAGCATGGGTGGAGGCACAGATACGCAGTATTTT	CASMGGGTDTQYF
-	TRBV19	few	TRBJ2-7	TGTGCCAGTAGTACGACAGCTATCTCCTACGAGCAGTACTTC	CASSTTAISYEQYF
TRBD2	TRBV6-1	few	TRBJ2-7	TGTGCCAGCAGTGAAGTGCGCGGGGGGGCCCACGAGCAGTACTTC	CASSEVRGGAHEQYF
-	TRBV11-2	-	TRBJ2-7	TGTGCCAGCAGCGGACAAGGGACACCTAAGTACGAGCAGTACTTC	CASSGQGTPKYEQYF
-	TRBV6-1	-	TRBJ2-1	TGTGCCAGCAGTGACACGGGGTACTACAATGAGCAGTTCTTC	CASSDTGYYNEQFF
-	TRBV18	-	TRBJ1-2	TGTGCCAGCTCACCGACAGAGATTAACTATGGCTACACCTTC	CASSPTEINYGYTF
-	TRBV7-9	-	TRBJ1-2	TGTTCCAGCAGCTTAGGAGGGAATGGCTACACCTTC	CSSSLGGNGYTF
-	TRBV7-9	-	TRBJ2-1	TGTGCCAGCAGTCTAGACGGATTTCATGAGCAGTTCTTC	CASSLDGFHEQFF
TRBD1	TRBV7-2	-	TRBJ2-2	TGTGCCAGCAGCTTAATGGGGACAGGGAACACCGGGGAGCTGTTTTTT	CASSLMGTGNTGELFF
-	TRBV7-9	-	TRBJ2-7	TGTGCCAGCAGGTCAGGGGAAGAGCAGTACTTC	CASRSGEEQYF
TRBD2	TRBV6-6	-	TRBJ2-3	TGTGCCAGCAGTGGACTAGCGGCAGATACGCAGTATTTT	CASSGLAADTQYF
-	TRBV2	-	TRBJ2-1	TGTGCCAGCAGTGAAAGCCCCAATGAGCAGTTCTTC	CASSESPNEQFF
TRBD1	TRBV6-1	-	TRBJ1-5	TGTGCCAGCACGAGAGGACAGGCGAGCAATCAGCCCCAGCATTTT	CASTRGQASNQPQHF
TRBD1	TRBV16	-	TRBJ1-5	TGTGCCAGCAGCCAATCCGGACAGGGCAATCAGCCCCAGCATTTT	CASSQSGQGNQPQHF
-	TRBV7-2	-	TRBJ2-5	TGTGCCAGCAGCACTCGACAAGAAGAGACCCAGTACTTC	CASSTRQEETQYF
-	TRBV27	-	TRBJ2-7	TGTGCCAGCAGTATAGGGAGAGGCGAGCAGTACTTC	CASSIGRGEQYF
-	TRBV20-1	once	TRBJ1-2	TGCAGTGCTAAGAATCAGGGTGGCTACACCTTC	CSAKNQGGYTF
-	TRBV27	once	TRBJ2-1	TGTGCCAGCAGTTCGAACTGGCAGGGCAATGAGCAGTTCTTC	CASSSNWQGNEQFF
TRBD1	TRBV27	-	TRBJ2-7	TGTGCCAGCAGCACCGGGACAGTCTACGAGCAGTACTTC	CASSTGTVYEQYF